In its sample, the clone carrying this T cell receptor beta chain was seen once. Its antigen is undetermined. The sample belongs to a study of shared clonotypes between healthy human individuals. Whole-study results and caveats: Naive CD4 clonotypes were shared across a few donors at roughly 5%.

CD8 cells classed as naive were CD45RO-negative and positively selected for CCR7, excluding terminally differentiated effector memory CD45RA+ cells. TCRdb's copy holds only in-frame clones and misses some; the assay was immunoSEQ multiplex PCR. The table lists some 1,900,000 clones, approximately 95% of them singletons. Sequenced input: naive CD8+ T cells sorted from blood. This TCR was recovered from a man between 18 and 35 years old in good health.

Written as DNA, the CDR3 is TGCGCCAGCAGCCAAGATAACAACTACGAGCAGTACTTC. It yields the protein CASSQDNNYEQYF. This chain joins TRBV4-3 and TRBJ2-7; D ambiguous. This CDR3 region has 13 residues. Germline V gene sequence: CDR1 LGHNA, CDR2 YSLEER. Trimming shortened V by 0 bases and J by 3 bases, and 6 bases separated the two germline ends.